This paragraph reports one TCR beta chain. As yet, its antigen is unknown. RNA transcripts gave rise to amplified TCR beta CDR3 regions. Researchers ran a first-round RT-PCR on the TCR CDR3 using the HTBI primer set. One entry per CDR3 protein, called by TCRdb with MiXCR from the multiplex PCR reads. The sample has under 350,000 distinct CDR3 sequences, roughly a fifth seen once. The CDR3 consists of 14 residues. V gave up 4 bases and J gave up 9 bases; unmatched junction bases: 4. CDR1 LNHDA and CDR2 SQIVND come from the germline V gene (reference sequence). The data originate from a study of T cells in Graves' hyperthyroidism and ophthalmopathy. General study results and limits: In the blood, most expanded thyroid clonotypes above 0.001 appeared as well. Ophthalmopathy and stable hyperthyroidism were separated by a 13 V-J model. A median around 6.8 months before onset, the model predicted ophthalmopathy.

The receptor was isolated from a woman aged 45-59 years with Graves' hyperthyroidism. The chain combines TRBV19 with TRBJ1-6; 9 nucleotides align to TRBD1. The sequenced material came from blood. The CDR3 bases are TGTGCCAGTAGTAGGGACAGGGAAAGTTCACCCCTCCACTTT. Protein sequence: CASSRDRESSPLHF.